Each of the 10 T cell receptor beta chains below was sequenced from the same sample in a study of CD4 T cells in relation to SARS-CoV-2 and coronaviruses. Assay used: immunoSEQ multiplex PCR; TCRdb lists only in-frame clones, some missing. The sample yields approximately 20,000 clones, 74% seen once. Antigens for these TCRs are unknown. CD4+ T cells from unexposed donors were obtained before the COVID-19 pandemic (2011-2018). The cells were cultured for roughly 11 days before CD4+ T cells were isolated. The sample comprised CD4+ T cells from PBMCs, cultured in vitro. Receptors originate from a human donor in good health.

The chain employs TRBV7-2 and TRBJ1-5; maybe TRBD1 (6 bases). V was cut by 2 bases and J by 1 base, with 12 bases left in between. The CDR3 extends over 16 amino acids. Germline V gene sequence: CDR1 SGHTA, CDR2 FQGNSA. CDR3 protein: CASSLWTVQSNQPQHF. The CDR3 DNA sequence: TGTGCCAGCAGCTTATGGACAGTACAGAGCAATCAGCCCCAGCATTTT.

The CDR3 spells CASSERGRVLGPQHF. Written as DNA, the CDR3 is TGTGCCAGCAGTGAACGAGGCAGGGTTCTAGGGCCCCAGCATTTT. The gene calls are TRBV2 and TRBJ1-5, with a weak D call TRBD1 (5 bases). The CDR3 is 15 residues long. Germline V gene sequence: CDR1 SNHLY, CDR2 FYNNEI. Trimming stripped 2 bases from V and 9 bases from J, with 17 bases between.

The CDR3 here is CATKGQGAYEQYF. For the CDR3, the DNA is TGTGCCACCAAAGGACAGGGGGCTTACGAGCAGTACTTC. The J gene is TRBJ2-7, the V gene TRBV6-5; TRBD1 matches at 11 bases. CDR1 is MNHEY, CDR2 SVGAGI, per germline. V trimming: 10 bases; J trimming: 4 bases; junction bases outside the gene matches: 6. CDR3 length: 13 amino acids.

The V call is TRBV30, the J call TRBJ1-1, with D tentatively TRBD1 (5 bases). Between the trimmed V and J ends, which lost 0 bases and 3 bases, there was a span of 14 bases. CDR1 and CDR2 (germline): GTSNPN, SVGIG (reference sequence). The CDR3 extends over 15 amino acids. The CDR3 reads CAWSVPGRPDTEAFF. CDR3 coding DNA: TGTGCCTGGAGTGTCCCGGGACGCCCGGACACTGAAGCTTTCTTT.

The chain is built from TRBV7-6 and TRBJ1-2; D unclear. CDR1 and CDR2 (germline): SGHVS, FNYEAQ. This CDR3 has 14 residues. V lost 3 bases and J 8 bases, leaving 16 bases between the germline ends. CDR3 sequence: CASSFGAGGNGYTF. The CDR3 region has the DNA TGTGCCAGCAGCTTCGGAGCAGGTGGTAACGGCTACACCTTC.

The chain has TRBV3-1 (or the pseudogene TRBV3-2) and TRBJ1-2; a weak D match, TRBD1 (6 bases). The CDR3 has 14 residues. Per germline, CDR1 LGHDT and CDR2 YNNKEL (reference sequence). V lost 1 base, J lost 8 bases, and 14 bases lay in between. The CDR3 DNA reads TGTGCCAGCAGCCAAGGGTTAACAGGGCACGGCTACACCTTC. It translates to CASSQGLTGHGYTF.

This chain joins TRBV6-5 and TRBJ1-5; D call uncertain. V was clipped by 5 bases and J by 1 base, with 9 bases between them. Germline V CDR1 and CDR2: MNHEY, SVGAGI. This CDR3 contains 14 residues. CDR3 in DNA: TGTGCCAGCAGTCTTATGAAGAGCAATCAGCCCCAGCATTTT. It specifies CASSLMKSNQPQHF.

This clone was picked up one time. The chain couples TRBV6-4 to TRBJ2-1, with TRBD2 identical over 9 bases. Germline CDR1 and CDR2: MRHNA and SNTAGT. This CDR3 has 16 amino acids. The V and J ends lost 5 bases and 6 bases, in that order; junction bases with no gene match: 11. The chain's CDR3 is CASSSLSGSLPNEQFF. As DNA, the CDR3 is TGTGCCAGCAGTTCCCTTAGCGGGAGTCTTCCCAATGAGCAGTTCTTC.

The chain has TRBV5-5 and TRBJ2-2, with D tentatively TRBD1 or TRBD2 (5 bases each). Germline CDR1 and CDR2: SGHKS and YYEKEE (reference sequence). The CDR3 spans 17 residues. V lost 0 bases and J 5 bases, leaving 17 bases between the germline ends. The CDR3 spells CASSLGYGTGRTGELFF. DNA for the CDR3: TGTGCCAGCAGCTTGGGTTATGGGACGGGGAGAACCGGGGAGCTGTTTTTT. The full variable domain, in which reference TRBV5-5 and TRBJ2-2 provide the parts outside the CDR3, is DAGVTQSPTHLIKTRGQQVTLRCSPISGHKSVSWYQQVLGQGPQFIFQYYEKEERGRGNFPDRFSARQFPNYSSELNVNALLLGDSALYLCASSLGYGTGRTGELFFGEGSRLTVL.

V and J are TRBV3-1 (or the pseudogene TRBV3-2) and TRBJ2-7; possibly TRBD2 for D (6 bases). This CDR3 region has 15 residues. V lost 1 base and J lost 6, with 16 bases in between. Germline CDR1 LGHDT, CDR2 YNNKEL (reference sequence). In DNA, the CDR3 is TGTGCCAGCAGCCAAGTTGGGACTCCTCCCGGCGAGCAGTACTTC. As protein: CASSQVGTPPGEQYF.